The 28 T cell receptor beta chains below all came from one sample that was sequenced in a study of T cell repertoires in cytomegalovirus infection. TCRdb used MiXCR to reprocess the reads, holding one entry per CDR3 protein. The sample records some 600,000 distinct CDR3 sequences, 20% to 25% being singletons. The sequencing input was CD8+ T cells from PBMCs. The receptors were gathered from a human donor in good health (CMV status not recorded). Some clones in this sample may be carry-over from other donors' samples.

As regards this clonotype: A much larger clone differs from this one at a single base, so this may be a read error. In nucleotides, the CDR3 is TGTGCCAGCAGTTTGGGGACACAGTGGGCCTCCTACGAGCAGTACGTC. Its translation: CASSLGTQWASYEQYV. This chain links TRBV28 with TRBJ2-7; possibly TRBD1 for D (6 bases). CDR3 length: 16 amino acids. Trimming cost V 3 bases and J 0 bases, with 15 bases left between them. The germline V gene has CDR1 MDHEN and CDR2 SYDVKM.

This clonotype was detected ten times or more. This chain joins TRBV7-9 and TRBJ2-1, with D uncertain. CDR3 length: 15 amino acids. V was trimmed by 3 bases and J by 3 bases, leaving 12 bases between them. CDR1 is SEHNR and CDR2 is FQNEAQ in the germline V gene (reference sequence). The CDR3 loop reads CASSLELQLYNEQFF. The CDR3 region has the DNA TGTGCCAGCAGCTTGGAACTCCAACTCTACAATGAGCAGTTCTTC.

CDR3 nucleotide sequence: TGTGCCACCAGCAGAGATCTAGGGAAAGAGACCCAGTACTTC. The encoded protein is CATSRDLGKETQYF. The V and J genes are TRBV15 and TRBJ2-5; D remains unclear. The CDR3 contains 14 residues. Trimming took off 0 bases at V and 3 bases at J, with 8 bases between the two ends. CDR1 is LNHNV, CDR2 YYDKDF, per germline (reference sequence).

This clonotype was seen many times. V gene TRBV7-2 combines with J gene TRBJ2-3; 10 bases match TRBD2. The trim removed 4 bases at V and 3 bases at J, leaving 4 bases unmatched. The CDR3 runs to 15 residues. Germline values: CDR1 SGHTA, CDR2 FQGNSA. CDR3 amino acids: CASSWEAGGTDTQYF. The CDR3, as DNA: TGTGCCAGCAGCTGGGAAGCGGGGGGGACAGATACGCAGTATTTT. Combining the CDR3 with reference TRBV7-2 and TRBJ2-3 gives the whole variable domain GAGVSQSPSNKVTEKGKDVELRCDPISGHTALYWYRQSLGQGLEFLIYFQGNSAPDKSGLPSDRFSAERTGGSVSTLTIQRTQQEDSAVYLCASSWEAGGTDTQYFGPGTRLTVL.

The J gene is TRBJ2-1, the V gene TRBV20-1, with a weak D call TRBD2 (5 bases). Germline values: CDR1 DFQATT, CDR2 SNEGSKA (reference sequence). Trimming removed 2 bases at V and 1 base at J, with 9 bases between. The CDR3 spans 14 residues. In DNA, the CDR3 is TGCAGTGCTAGAACTAGTGGGTCCTACAATGAGCAGTTCTTC. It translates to CSARTSGSYNEQFF.

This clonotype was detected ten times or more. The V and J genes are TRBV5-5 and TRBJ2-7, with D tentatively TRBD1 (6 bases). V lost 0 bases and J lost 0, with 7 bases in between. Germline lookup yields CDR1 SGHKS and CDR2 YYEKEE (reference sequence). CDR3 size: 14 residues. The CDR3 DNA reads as TGTGCCAGCAGCTTGGGGGACATCTCCTACGAGCAGTACGTC. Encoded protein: CASSLGDISYEQYV.

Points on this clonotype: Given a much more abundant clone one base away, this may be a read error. CDR3 coding DNA: TGTGTCAGCACCAATAGGGGGGATACGCAGTATTTT. Translation: CVSTNRGDTQYF. The chain has TRBV7-8 and TRBJ2-3, with D tentatively TRBD1 (6 bases). The CDR3 contains 12 residues. Germline loops: CDR1 SGHVS, CDR2 FQNEAQ.

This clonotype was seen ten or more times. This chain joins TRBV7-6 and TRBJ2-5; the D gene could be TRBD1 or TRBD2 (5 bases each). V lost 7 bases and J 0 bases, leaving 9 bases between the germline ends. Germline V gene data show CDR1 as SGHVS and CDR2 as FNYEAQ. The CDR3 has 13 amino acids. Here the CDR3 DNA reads TGTGCCAGCATGGGACGGAACCAAGAGACCCAGTACTTC. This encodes CASMGRNQETQYF.

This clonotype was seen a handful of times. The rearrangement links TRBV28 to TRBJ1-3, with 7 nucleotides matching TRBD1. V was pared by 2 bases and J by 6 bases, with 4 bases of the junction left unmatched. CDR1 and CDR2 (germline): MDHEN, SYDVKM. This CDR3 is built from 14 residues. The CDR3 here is CASSLVQGENTIYF. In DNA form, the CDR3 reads TGTGCCAGCAGTTTAGTGCAGGGGGAAAACACCATATATTTT.

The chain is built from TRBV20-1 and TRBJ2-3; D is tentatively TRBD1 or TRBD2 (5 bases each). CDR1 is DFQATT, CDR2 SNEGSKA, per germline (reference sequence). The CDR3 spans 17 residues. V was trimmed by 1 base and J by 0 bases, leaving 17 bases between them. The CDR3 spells CSARGGTRGASTDTQYF. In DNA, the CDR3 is TGCAGTGCTAGAGGTGGAACTAGAGGGGCTAGCACAGATACGCAGTATTTT.

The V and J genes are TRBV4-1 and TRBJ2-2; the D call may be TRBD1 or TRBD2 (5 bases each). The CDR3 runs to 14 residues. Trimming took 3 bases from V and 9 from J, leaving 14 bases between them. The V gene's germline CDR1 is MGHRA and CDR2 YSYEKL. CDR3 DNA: TGCGCCAGCAGCCACGGGACCGTCCTTAGGGAGCTGTTTTTT. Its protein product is CASSHGTVLRELFF.

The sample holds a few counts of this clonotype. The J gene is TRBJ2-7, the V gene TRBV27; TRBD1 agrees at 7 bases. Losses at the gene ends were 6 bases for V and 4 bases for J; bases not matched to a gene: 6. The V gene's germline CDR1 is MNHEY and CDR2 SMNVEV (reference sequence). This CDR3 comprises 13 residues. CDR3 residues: CASRPGGGYEQYF. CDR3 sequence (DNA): TGTGCCAGCAGACCAGGGGGTGGGTACGAGCAGTACTTC.

The CDR3 is CASSQLRGGTDTQYF. The CDR3 DNA follows: TGTGCCAGCAGCCAACTGCGGGGGGGGACAGATACGCAGTATTTT. This chain connects TRBV7-6 to TRBJ2-3, with 9 bases fitting TRBD2. Germline CDR1 reads SGHVS; CDR2 reads FNYEAQ. CDR3 size: 15 residues. The J segment lost 3 bases and the V segment lost 5 bases, leaving 6 bases of the junction unmatched.

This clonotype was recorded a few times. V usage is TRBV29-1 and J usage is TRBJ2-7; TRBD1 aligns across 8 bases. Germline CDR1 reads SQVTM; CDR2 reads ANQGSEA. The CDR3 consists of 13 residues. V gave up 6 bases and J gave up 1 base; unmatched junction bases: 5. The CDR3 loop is CSVVDRESYEQYF. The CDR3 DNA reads TGCAGCGTCGTGGACAGGGAATCCTACGAGCAGTACTTC.

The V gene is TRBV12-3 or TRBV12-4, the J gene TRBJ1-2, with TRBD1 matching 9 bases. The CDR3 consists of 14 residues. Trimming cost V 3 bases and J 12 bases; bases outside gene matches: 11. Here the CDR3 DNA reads TGTGCCAGCAGTTTCACAGGGGGCTTTTCGAATCACACCTTC. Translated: CASSFTGGFSNHTF.

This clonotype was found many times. This CDR3 is CSVEERYGYTF. CDR3 DNA: TGCAGCGTTGAAGAACGCTATGGCTACACCTTC. The chain is built from TRBV29-1 and TRBJ1-2; no reliable D call. Trimming stripped 0 bases from V and 4 bases from J, with 3 bases between. This CDR3 comprises 11 residues. CDR1 SQVTM and CDR2 ANQGSEA come from the germline V gene.

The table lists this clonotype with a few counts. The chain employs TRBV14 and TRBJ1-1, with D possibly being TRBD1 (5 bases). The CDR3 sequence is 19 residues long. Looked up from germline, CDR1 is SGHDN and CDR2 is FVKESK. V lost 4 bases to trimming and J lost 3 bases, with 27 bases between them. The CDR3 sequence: CASSPTEDTPRILDTEAFF. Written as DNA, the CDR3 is TGTGCCAGCAGCCCCACAGAGGACACCCCAAGGATTTTAGACACTGAAGCTTTCTTT.

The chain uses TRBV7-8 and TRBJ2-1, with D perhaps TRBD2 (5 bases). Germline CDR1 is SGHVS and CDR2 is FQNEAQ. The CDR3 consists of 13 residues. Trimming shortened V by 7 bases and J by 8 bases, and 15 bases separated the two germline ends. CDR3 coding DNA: TGTGCCAGCAACCCTGCGGGTACCGATGAGCAGTTCTTC. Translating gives CASNPAGTDEQFF.

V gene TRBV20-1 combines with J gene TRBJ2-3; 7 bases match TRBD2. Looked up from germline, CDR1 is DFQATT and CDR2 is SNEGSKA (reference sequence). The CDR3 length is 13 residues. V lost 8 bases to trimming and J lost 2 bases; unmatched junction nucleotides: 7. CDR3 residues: CSTLGLHTDTQYF. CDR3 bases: TGCAGTACGCTGGGACTACACACAGATACGCAGTATTTT.

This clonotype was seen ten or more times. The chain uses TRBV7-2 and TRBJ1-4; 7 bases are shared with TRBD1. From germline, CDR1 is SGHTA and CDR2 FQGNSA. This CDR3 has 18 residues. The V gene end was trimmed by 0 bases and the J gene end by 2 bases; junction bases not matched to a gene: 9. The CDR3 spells CASSLAQGGEATNEKLFF. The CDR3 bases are TGTGCCAGCAGCTTAGCGCAAGGGGGCGAGGCGACTAATGAAAAACTGTTTTTT.

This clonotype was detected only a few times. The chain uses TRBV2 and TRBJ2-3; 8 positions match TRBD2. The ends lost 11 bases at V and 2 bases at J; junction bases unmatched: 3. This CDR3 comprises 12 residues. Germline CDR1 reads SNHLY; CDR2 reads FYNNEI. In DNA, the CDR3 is TGTGCCCGGGGGGGGCCCACAGATACGCAGTATTTT. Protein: CARGGPTDTQYF.

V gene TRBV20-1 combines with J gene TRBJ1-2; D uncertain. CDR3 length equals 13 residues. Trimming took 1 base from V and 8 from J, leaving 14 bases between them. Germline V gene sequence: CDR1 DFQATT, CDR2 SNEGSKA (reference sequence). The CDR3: CSARAELAAGYTF. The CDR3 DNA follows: TGCAGTGCTAGAGCCGAGTTAGCAGCAGGCTACACCTTC.

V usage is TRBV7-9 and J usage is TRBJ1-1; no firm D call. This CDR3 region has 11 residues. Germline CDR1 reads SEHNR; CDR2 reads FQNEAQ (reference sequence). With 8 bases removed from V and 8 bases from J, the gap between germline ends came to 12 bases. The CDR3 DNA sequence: TGTGCCAGCCTCTTAGGTTTCGAAGCTTTCTTT. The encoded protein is CASLLGFEAFF.

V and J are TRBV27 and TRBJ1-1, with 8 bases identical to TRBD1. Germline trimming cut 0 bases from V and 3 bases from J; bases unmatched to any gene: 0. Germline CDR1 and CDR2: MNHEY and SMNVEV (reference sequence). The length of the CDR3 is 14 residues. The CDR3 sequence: CASSLSGQDTEAFF. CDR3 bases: TGTGCCAGCAGTTTATCGGGACAGGACACTGAAGCTTTCTTT.

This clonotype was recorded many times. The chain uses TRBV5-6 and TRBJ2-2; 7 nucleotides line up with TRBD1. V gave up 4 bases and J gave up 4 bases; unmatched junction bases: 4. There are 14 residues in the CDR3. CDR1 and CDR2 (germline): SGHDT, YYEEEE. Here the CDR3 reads CASSEDRPTGELFF. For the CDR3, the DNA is TGTGCCAGCAGCGAGGACAGGCCCACCGGGGAGCTGTTTTTT.

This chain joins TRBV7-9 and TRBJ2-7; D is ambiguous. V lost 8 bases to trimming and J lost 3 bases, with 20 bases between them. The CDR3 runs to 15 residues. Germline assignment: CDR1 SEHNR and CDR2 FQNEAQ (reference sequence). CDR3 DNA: TGTGCCAGCGAAAGGTCGTCGGGTAGTCTCTACGAGCAGTACTTC. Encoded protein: CASERSSGSLYEQYF.

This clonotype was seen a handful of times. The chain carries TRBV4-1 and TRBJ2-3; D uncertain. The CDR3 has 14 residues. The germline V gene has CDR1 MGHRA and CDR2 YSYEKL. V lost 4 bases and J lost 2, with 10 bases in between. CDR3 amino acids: CASSREQPTDTQYF. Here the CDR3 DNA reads TGCGCCAGCAGCCGGGAACAGCCCACAGATACGCAGTATTTT.

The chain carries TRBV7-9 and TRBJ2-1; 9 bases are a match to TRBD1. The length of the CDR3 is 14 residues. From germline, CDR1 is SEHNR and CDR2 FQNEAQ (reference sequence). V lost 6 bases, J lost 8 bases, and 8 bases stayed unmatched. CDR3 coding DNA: TGTGCCAGCAGGCTCCTAACAGGGGGCCATGAGCAGTTCTTC. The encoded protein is CASRLLTGGHEQFF.